The 29 T cell receptor beta chains below come from one sample, sequenced in a study of blood T cell repertoires in COVID-19. The data were produced by immunoSEQ multiplex PCR, yet TCRdb's version contains in-frame clones alone and is incomplete. The sample lists 450,000 to 500,000 clones; 80% to 90% were seen once. Material: peripheral blood. The receptors were sampled from a human donor in a cohort sampled during active COVID-19.

This clone was seen a handful of times. The chain recombines TRBV6-5 with TRBJ2-2; TRBD1 is a possible D gene (6 bases). Trimming took 7 bases from V and 2 from J, leaving 14 bases between them. This CDR3 has 15 amino acids. Germline V gene lookup returns CDR1 MNHEY and CDR2 SVGAGI. The CDR3 coding sequence is TGTGCCAGCACTCTCGGGACACTTAACACCGGGGAGCTGTTTTTT. Translation gives CASTLGTLNTGELFF.

The chain is built from TRBV2 and TRBJ1-1; TRBD1 matches 8 bases. CDR1 is SNHLY, CDR2 FYNNEI, per germline. V lost 7 bases to trimming and J lost 4 bases; unmatched junction nucleotides: 5. The CDR3 runs 13 residues. The CDR3 DNA reads TGTGCCAGCATCCTTACAGGGGGCACTGAAGCTTTCTTT. Its translation is CASILTGGTEAFF.

The J gene is TRBJ2-2, the V gene TRBV5-1; a possible D gene is TRBD2 (6 bases). This CDR3 is 16 amino acids long. Germline lookup yields CDR1 SGHRS and CDR2 YFSETQ. V lost 0 bases and J lost 6, with 15 bases in between. The CDR3 protein is CASSLGAGWRSGELFF. CDR3 DNA: TGCGCCAGCAGCTTGGGGGCGGGATGGCGGTCCGGGGAGCTGTTTTTT. Combining the CDR3 with reference TRBV5-1 and TRBJ2-2 gives the whole variable domain KAGVTQTPRYLIKTRGQQVTLSCSPISGHRSVSWYQQTPGQGLQFLFEYFSETQRNKGNFPGRFSGRQFSNSRSEMNVSTLELGDSALYLCASSLGAGWRSGELFFGEGSRLTVL.

V usage is TRBV20-1 and J usage is TRBJ2-3; perhaps TRBD2 as D (5 bases). Per the germline V gene, CDR1 is DFQATT and CDR2 is SNEGSKA (reference sequence). This CDR3 region has 11 residues. V lost 0 bases, J lost 11 bases, and 9 bases lay in between. The CDR3 loop is CSARDRDLQYF. CDR3 DNA sequence: TGCAGTGCTAGAGATCGGGATTTGCAGTATTTT.

The chain employs TRBV21-1 and TRBJ1-1; TRBD1 is the table's D call and was not checked against the DNA. TRBV21-1 is classified as a pseudogene. CDR3 length: 17 residues. CDR3: CASSKYDDPGLVSEAFF. The CDR3 nucleotides read TGTGCCAGCAGCAAATACGACGATCCAGGCCTTGTATCTGAAGCTTTCTTT.

The chain couples TRBV19 to TRBJ1-4; 7 bases agree with TRBD1. CDR3 length: 18 amino acids. From germline, CDR1 is LNHDA and CDR2 SQIVND (reference sequence). J lost 3 bases, V lost 6 bases, and 16 bases had no gene match. The CDR3 spells CASSLTVPVGQPNEKLFF. The CDR3 DNA reads as TGTGCCAGTAGCCTGACCGTTCCCGTGGGACAGCCTAATGAAAAACTGTTTTTT.

The chain recombines TRBV7-8 with TRBJ2-7, with 7 positions matching TRBD2. Trimming removed 2 bases from V and 7 bases from J; junction bases left unmatched: 11. The CDR3 totals 15 residues. CDR1 SGHVS and CDR2 FQNEAQ come from the germline V gene. CDR3 protein: CASSLLAGDALEQYF. The CDR3 nucleotides read TGTGCCAGCAGCTTACTGGCGGGAGATGCCCTAGAGCAGTACTTC. The variable domain in full, with the rest retrieved from reference TRBV7-8 and TRBJ2-7, is GAGVSQSPRYKVAKRGQDVALRCDPISGHVSLFWYQQALGQGPEFLTYFQNEAQLDKSGLPSDRFFAERPEGSVSTLKIQRTQQEDSAVYLCASSLLAGDALEQYFGPGTRLTVT.

The V gene is TRBV5-1, the J gene TRBJ2-7; the match to TRBD1 covers 8 bases. V shed 4 bases, J shed 3 bases, and the junction held 9 bases outside the gene matches. This CDR3 has 15 residues. CDR1 is SGHRS, CDR2 YFSETQ, per germline. In DNA, the CDR3 is TGCGCCAGCAGCGGGGGAGGACAGGGAATCTACGAGCAGTACTTC. Translation gives CASSGGGQGIYEQYF.

This CDR3 is CASNPGQAMNTEAFF. CDR3 DNA sequence: TGTGCCAGCAACCCGGGACAGGCAATGAACACTGAAGCTTTCTTT. This sequence joins TRBV7-9 and TRBJ1-1; 8 positions match TRBD1. Germline V gene lookup returns CDR1 SEHNR and CDR2 FQNEAQ (reference sequence). There are 15 residues in the CDR3. V lost 7 bases to trimming and J lost 0 bases; unmatched junction nucleotides: 7.

V is TRBV27 and J is TRBJ2-1, with D tentatively TRBD1 (6 bases). This CDR3 contains 15 residues. In germline, CDR1 is MNHEY, CDR2 SMNVEV (reference sequence). V was cut by 2 bases and J by 2 bases, with 10 bases left in between. In DNA form, the CDR3 reads TGTGCCAGCAGTTTAGGGACACCCACCTACAATGAGCAGTTCTTC. Protein: CASSLGTPTYNEQFF.

This clone was detected once. This sequence joins TRBV18 and TRBJ1-1; 8 bases are a match to TRBD1. From germline, CDR1 is KGHSH and CDR2 LQKENI. After removal of 4 bases from V and 2 bases from J, the junction contained 3 bases not matched to a gene. CDR3 length equals 14 residues. The CDR3 DNA sequence: TGTGCCAGCTCACTTCAGGGGGCTAACACTGAAGCTTTCTTT. Translating gives CASSLQGANTEAFF.

The chain couples TRBV2 to TRBJ2-3; 10 positions match TRBD1. Germline values: CDR1 SNHLY, CDR2 FYNNEI. After removal of 7 bases from V and 5 bases from J, the junction contained 3 bases not matched to a gene. The CDR3 covers 13 residues. The DNA of the CDR3 is TGTGCCAGCAATGGACAGGGGGAAGATACGCAGTATTTT. It specifies CASNGQGEDTQYF.

The genes are TRBV7-8 and TRBJ2-1; 9 bases match TRBD2. Germline CDR1 and CDR2: SGHVS and FQNEAQ. The CDR3 covers 15 residues. With 1 base clipped from V and 5 bases from J, the junction kept 3 bases outside the gene matches. CDR3 amino acids: CASSLDLAGNNEQFF. The DNA of the CDR3 is TGTGCCAGCAGCTTAGACCTAGCGGGGAACAATGAGCAGTTCTTC.

The genes are TRBV7-9 and TRBJ1-1; D remains ambiguous. Germline V gives CDR1 SEHNR, CDR2 FQNEAQ (reference sequence). V was shortened by 1 base and J by 3 bases, with 6 bases between the two germline ends. The CDR3 has 13 residues. The CDR3 spells CASSLVADTEAFF. The CDR3 coding sequence is TGTGCCAGCAGCTTAGTCGCAGACACTGAAGCTTTCTTT.

The gene calls are TRBV3-1 (or the pseudogene TRBV3-2) and TRBJ1-1, with 9 bases that match TRBD1. Germline CDR1 reads LGHDT; CDR2 reads YNNKEL (reference sequence). V shed 0 bases and J 1 base; nucleotides not matched to a gene: 6. The CDR3 runs to 17 residues. The CDR3 sequence is CASSQDQGQGRNTEAFF. CDR3 coding DNA: TGTGCCAGCAGCCAAGATCAGGGACAGGGCCGGAACACTGAAGCTTTCTTT.

The chain links TRBV4-3 to TRBJ2-7, with a tentative D call TRBD2 (5 bases). Looked up from germline, CDR1 is LGHNA and CDR2 is YSLEER. The CDR3 consists of 13 residues. Trimming took 1 base from V and 6 from J, leaving 10 bases between them. The CDR3, as DNA: TGCGCCAGCAGCCAAGTATATCGGGGCGAGCAGTACTTC. Its translation: CASSQVYRGEQYF.

The J gene is TRBJ2-5, the V gene TRBV18; 9 positions match TRBD1. The CDR3 has 17 amino acids. Unmatched junction bases numbered 9, after V lost 2 bases and J lost 2 bases. CDR1 KGHSH and CDR2 LQKENI come from the germline V gene. The CDR3 loop reads CASSPWMDRGLQETQYF. The DNA for the CDR3 is TGTGCCAGCTCACCATGGATGGACAGGGGACTTCAAGAGACCCAGTACTTC.

The chain links TRBV6-5 to TRBJ1-2, with 8 bases that match TRBD1. V dropped 0 bases and J dropped 7; count of bases not matched to a gene: 7. The CDR3 runs 15 residues. The germline gives CDR1 MNHEY, CDR2 SVGAGI. CDR3 in amino acids: CASSYSETGVGGYTF. The CDR3 coding sequence is TGTGCCAGCAGTTACTCGGAGACAGGGGTTGGTGGCTACACCTTC.

The rearrangement uses TRBV9 and TRBJ1-2, with a tentative D call TRBD1 (6 bases). Germline V gene sequence: CDR1 SGDLS, CDR2 YYNGEE. The germline V and J ends were trimmed by 4 bases and 2 bases, with 12 bases remaining between them. CDR3 length equals 14 residues. In nucleotides, the CDR3 is TGTGCCAGCAGCACGCAACAGGGAAACTATGGCTACACCTTC. It yields the protein CASSTQQGNYGYTF.

The rearrangement uses TRBV19 and TRBJ2-7, with 8 bases identical to TRBD1. There are 14 residues in the CDR3. Germline CDR1 is LNHDA and CDR2 is SQIVND (reference sequence). J gave up 4 bases and V 3 bases, and 5 bases lay outside the gene matches. In DNA, the CDR3 is TGTGCCAGTAGTATTGTCGGGACAGGATACGAGCAGTACTTC. This sequence encodes CASSIVGTGYEQYF.

V and J are TRBV15 and TRBJ1-2; possible D gene TRBD1, 5 bases. The length of the CDR3 is 15 residues. Germline assignment: CDR1 LNHNV and CDR2 YYDKDF (reference sequence). Trimming cost V 0 bases and J 4 bases, with 12 bases left between them. CDR3 region: CATSRDRVPAYGYTF. CDR3 nucleotide sequence: TGTGCCACCAGCAGAGACAGGGTTCCGGCCTATGGCTACACCTTC.

This clone occurred a few times. The chain links TRBV25-1 to TRBJ1-1; D might be TRBD1 (6 bases). V shed 1 base and J shed 4 bases, with 10 bases lying between them. The CDR3 totals 14 residues. Germline V gene sequence: CDR1 MGHDK, CDR2 SYGVNS. The CDR3 protein is CASSESGVFTEAFF. The CDR3 DNA reads TGTGCCAGCAGTGAATCAGGGGTTTTCACTGAAGCTTTCTTT.

The V gene is TRBV6-1, the J gene TRBJ2-5; possibly TRBD2 for D (5 bases). CDR3 length equals 11 residues. The germline V gene has CDR1 MNHNS and CDR2 SASEGT. Trimming pared 2 bases from V and 10 bases from J, leaving 8 bases between. CDR3 loop: CASSELGDQYF. The CDR3 nucleotides read TGTGCCAGCAGTGAATTGGGAGACCAGTACTTC.

The CDR3 region is CASSQDGVEQYF. The CDR3 DNA reads TGTGCCAGCAGCCAAGATGGAGTGGAGCAGTACTTC. The V and J genes are TRBV3-1 (or the pseudogene TRBV3-2) and TRBJ2-7; no clear D. The germline V gene has CDR1 LGHDT and CDR2 YNNKEL (reference sequence). V lost 0 bases and J 7 bases, leaving 7 bases between the germline ends. This CDR3 spans 12 amino acids.

The chain combines TRBV28 with TRBJ2-4, with 9 positions matching TRBD1. Germline values: CDR1 MDHEN, CDR2 SYDVKM. V gave up 3 bases and J gave up 7 bases; unmatched junction bases: 7. The CDR3 is made up of 15 amino acids. Here the CDR3 reads CASSLVGDRENIQYF. In DNA form, the CDR3 reads TGTGCCAGCAGTTTGGTAGGGGACAGGGAGAACATTCAGTACTTC.

This clone was seen once. At one boundary the junction diverges from the germline segment, which might be a read error. The chain carries TRBV7-7 and TRBJ2-7; the D gene is possibly TRBD1 (6 bases). This CDR3 contains 13 residues. Per germline, CDR1 SSHAT and CDR2 FNYEAQ (reference sequence). In DNA, the CDR3 is TGTGCTAGCAGCCGGGACATTTTTCAGGAGCAGTACTTC. The encoded protein is CASSRDIFQEQYF.

The chain uses TRBV7-2 and TRBJ2-7; tentatively, D is TRBD2 (6 bases). The V end was cut by 3 bases, the J end by 2 bases, with 11 bases between. Germline V gene data show CDR1 as SGHTA and CDR2 as FQGNSA. The CDR3 covers 14 residues. The CDR3 reads CASSFSRGPYEQYF. The CDR3 coding sequence is TGTGCCAGCAGCTTCTCGCGGGGTCCCTACGAGCAGTACTTC.

The chain recombines TRBV7-9 with TRBJ2-5; 7 nucleotides agree with TRBD2. The CDR3 extends over 16 amino acids. V lost 0 bases, J lost 1 base, and 5 bases stayed unmatched. Germline V gene data show CDR1 as SEHNR and CDR2 as FQNEAQ (reference sequence). CDR3 sequence (DNA): TGTGCCAGCAGCTTAGCGGGGGAGGGGATCCAAGAGACCCAGTACTTC. Its protein is CASSLAGEGIQETQYF.

J is TRBJ2-1 and V is TRBV5-4; TRBD2 agrees at 10 bases. CDR3 length equals 17 residues. Per germline, CDR1 SGHNT and CDR2 YYREEE (reference sequence). V was pared by 0 bases and J by 3 bases, with 6 bases of the junction left unmatched. The CDR3, as DNA: TGTGCCAGCAGCTTGGGACTAAGGACTAGCGGCTACAATGAGCAGTTCTTC. It yields the protein CASSLGLRTSGYNEQFF.